The next 21 T cell receptor beta chains were all read from a single sample in a study of blood T cell repertoires in COVID-19. Data came from immunoSEQ multiplex PCR; TCRdb stores just in-frame clones and leaves some out. This table has roughly 260,000 clones, 88% appearing once. Material: peripheral blood. The receptors were sampled from a man between 60 and 75 years old who had recovered from COVID-19.

The chain has TRBV6-2 or TRBV6-3 and TRBJ2-7, with 11 nucleotides matching TRBD2. This CDR3 has 15 residues. The germline gives CDR1 MNHEY, CDR2 SVGEGT. V trimming: 5 bases; J trimming: 0 bases; junction bases outside the gene matches: 3. As DNA, the CDR3 is TGTGCCAGCAGTCGACTAGCGGGAACCTCCTACGAGCAGTACTTC. This sequence encodes CASSRLAGTSYEQYF.

The rearrangement links TRBV5-1 to TRBJ1-1; 7 bases match TRBD1. The germline V gene has CDR1 SGHRS and CDR2 YFSETQ. The CDR3 is made up of 14 amino acids. The J segment lost 2 bases and the V segment lost 4 bases, leaving 5 bases of the junction unmatched. CDR3 in DNA: TGCGCCAGCAGCCTCGACAGGGTAAACACTGAAGCTTTCTTT. Protein sequence: CASSLDRVNTEAFF.

V usage is TRBV7-6 and J usage is TRBJ2-7; D is uncertain. The CDR3 is made up of 14 amino acids. The germline CDR1 and CDR2 sequences are SGHVS and FNYEAQ. V lost 5 bases and J lost 1, with 12 bases in between. The DNA of the CDR3 is TGTGCCAGCAGCCTTACAGACGGTTCCTACGAGCAGTACTTC. This gives the protein CASSLTDGSYEQYF.

The V call is TRBV7-9, the J call TRBJ2-7; TRBD2 is a possible D gene (6 bases). The CDR3 is made up of 14 amino acids. Germline CDR1 SEHNR, CDR2 FQNEAQ (reference sequence). V was clipped by 1 base and J by 6 bases, with 13 bases between them. In DNA form, the CDR3 reads TGTGCCAGCAGCTTAGGGGGCGGGGCCCGCGAGCAGTACTTC. Its translation is CASSLGGGAREQYF.

The chain couples TRBV6-6 to TRBJ2-1, with D unclear. V was shortened by 2 bases and J by 10 bases, with 12 bases between the two germline ends. Germline V gene lookup returns CDR1 MNHNY and CDR2 SVGAGI (reference sequence). There are 13 residues in the CDR3. The CDR3 loop reads CASSYRWSGEQFF. The CDR3 coding sequence is TGTGCCAGCAGTTACAGGTGGTCCGGGGAGCAGTTCTTC.

This clone has a handful of counts. The chain employs TRBV7-3 and TRBJ1-1, with TRBD1 as a possible D gene (6 bases). Germline assignment: CDR1 SGHTA and CDR2 FQGTGA. Deletions cut 3 bases from V and 2 bases from J, with 10 bases between. This CDR3 is 14 amino acids long. In nucleotides, the CDR3 is TGTGCCAGCAGCTTCTCAGGGGTAAACACTGAAGCTTTCTTT. It codes for CASSFSGVNTEAFF.

The chain carries TRBV7-2 and TRBJ1-5, with D perhaps matching TRBD1 (6 bases). CDR3 size: 14 residues. The V and J ends lost 3 bases and 4 bases respectively, with 10 bases between them. CDR1 is SGHTA, CDR2 FQGNSA, per germline. CDR3 residues: CASSFPGVNQPQHF. The CDR3 nucleotides are TGTGCCAGCAGCTTTCCAGGGGTTAATCAGCCCCAGCATTTT. The variable domain in full, completed from reference TRBV7-2 and TRBJ1-5, reads GAGVSQSPSNKVTEKGKDVELRCDPISGHTALYWYRQSLGQGLEFLIYFQGNSAPDKSGLPSDRFSAERTGGSVSTLTIQRTQQEDSAVYLCASSFPGVNQPQHFGDGTRLSIL.

The rearrangement uses TRBV13 and TRBJ1-2; unclear D gene. Germline lookup yields CDR1 PRHDT and CDR2 FYEKMQ (reference sequence). The length of the CDR3 is 12 residues. Trimming pared 10 bases from V and 3 bases from J, leaving 12 bases between. The DNA of the CDR3 is TGTGCCACCTTCCGGGTTGACTATGGCTACACCTTC. Protein: CATFRVDYGYTF. The variable domain in full, completed from reference TRBV13 and TRBJ1-2, reads AAGVIQSPRHLIKEKRETATLKCYPIPRHDTVYWYQQGPGQDPQFLISFYEKMQSDKGSIPDRFSAQQFSDYHSELNMSSLELGDSALYFCATFRVDYGYTFGSGTRLTVV.

The chain has TRBV19 and TRBJ2-7, with D maybe TRBD1 (7 bases). The germline V gene has CDR1 LNHDA and CDR2 SQIVND (reference sequence). This CDR3 region has 15 residues. V lost 3 bases to trimming and J lost 4 bases, with 16 bases between them. The DNA of the CDR3 is TGTGCCAGTAGTATGTCGGCAGGGGGGAAATACGAGCAGTACTTC. Encoded protein: CASSMSAGGKYEQYF.

This chain connects TRBV6-5 to TRBJ2-7; 10 nucleotides line up with TRBD2. The CDR3 covers 15 residues. Germline values: CDR1 MNHEY, CDR2 SVGAGI. V was clipped by 4 bases and J by 6 bases; unmatched bases: 9. The CDR3 here is CASSWGLAGVSEQYF. The CDR3 DNA reads as TGTGCCAGCAGTTGGGGTCTAGCGGGGGTTAGCGAGCAGTACTTC.

V gene TRBV7-9 combines with J gene TRBJ1-5; D remains unclear. Per germline, CDR1 SEHNR and CDR2 FQNEAQ (reference sequence). V was shortened by 5 bases and J by 7 bases, with 21 bases between the two germline ends. This CDR3 has 16 amino acids. DNA of the CDR3: TGTGCCAGCAGCCCCGTTAACGACTTGGATGAACAGCCCCAGCATTTT. Encoded protein: CASSPVNDLDEQPQHF.

CDR3 in amino acids: CASRYTGVHEQYF. CDR3 DNA sequence: TGTGCCAGCAGGTACACAGGGGTCCACGAGCAGTACTTC. This chain connects TRBV7-2 to TRBJ2-7, with 7 bases aligning to TRBD1. Germline V gene sequence: CDR1 SGHTA, CDR2 FQGNSA. CDR3 length: 13 residues. Unmatched junction bases numbered 7, after V lost 6 bases and J lost 5 bases. The full variable domain, completed using reference TRBV7-2 and TRBJ2-7, is GAGVSQSPSNKVTEKGKDVELRCDPISGHTALYWYRQSLGQGLEFLIYFQGNSAPDKSGLPSDRFSAERTGGSVSTLTIQRTQQEDSAVYLCASRYTGVHEQYFGPGTRLTVT.

The chain has TRBV5-1 and TRBJ1-3; 8 nucleotides agree with TRBD1. V gave up 3 bases and J gave up 0 bases; unmatched junction bases: 8. This CDR3 has 17 residues. From germline, CDR1 is SGHRS and CDR2 YFSETQ. In DNA, the CDR3 is TGCGCCAGCAGCTACGCCGACAGGGGATACTCTGGAAACACCATATATTTT. Residues: CASSYADRGYSGNTIYF.

The gene calls are TRBV6-1 and TRBJ1-2, with no clear D. Deletions cut 5 bases from V and 8 bases from J, with 15 bases between. The CDR3 totals 13 residues. Germline lookup yields CDR1 MNHNS and CDR2 SASEGT. The CDR3 loop is CASSYPGWEGYTF. Here the CDR3 DNA reads TGTGCCAGCAGTTATCCGGGGTGGGAGGGCTACACCTTC.

The chain uses TRBV15 and TRBJ2-7; 8 nucleotides line up with TRBD2. The CDR3 contains 15 residues. In germline, CDR1 is LNHNV, CDR2 YYDKDF (reference sequence). The V segment lost 7 bases and the J segment 3 bases; nucleotides outside the gene matches: 11. For the CDR3, the DNA is TGTGCCACCAAAAAAAAGGGGACTAGTGACTACGAGCAGTACTTC. Translating gives CATKKKGTSDYEQYF.

The rearrangement uses TRBV18 and TRBJ1-1, with D uncertain. CDR3 length: 15 residues. Germline V gene sequence: CDR1 KGHSH, CDR2 LQKENI. V lost 4 bases to trimming and J lost 1 base, with 13 bases between them. The CDR3: CASSQTDSRNTEAFF. The CDR3 bases are TGTGCCAGCTCACAAACCGACTCCAGGAACACTGAAGCTTTCTTT.

V and J are TRBV18 and TRBJ1-2, with D perhaps matching TRBD1 (5 bases). Trimming removed 4 bases at V and 4 bases at J, with 10 bases between. The CDR3 loop spans 13 amino acids. Germline CDR1 is KGHSH and CDR2 is LQKENI. The CDR3 DNA reads TGTGCCAGCTCACAAGGGAGGGGCTATGGCTACACCTTC. Its translation is CASSQGRGYGYTF.

The chain's CDR3 is CASSKRDITDQPQHF. The CDR3 DNA is TGTGCCAGCAGTAAGAGGGACATCACCGATCAGCCCCAGCATTTT. V and J are TRBV6-2 or TRBV6-3 and TRBJ1-5, with TRBD1 as a possible D gene (6 bases). The CDR3 has 15 residues. CDR1 and CDR2 (germline): MNHEY, SVGEGT. Trimming removed 5 bases from V and 5 bases from J, with 16 bases in between.

This chain uses TRBV11-2 with TRBJ1-6; D might be TRBD1 (5 bases). The CDR3 is 17 amino acids. Germline CDR1 reads SGHAT; CDR2 reads FQNNGV. Trimming pared 5 bases from V and 6 bases from J, leaving 20 bases between. CDR3 coding DNA: TGTGCCAGCAGCCCCAGAGGCATGGGGGACTTTAATTCACCCCTCCACTTT. Protein: CASSPRGMGDFNSPLHF.

This sequence joins TRBV5-1 and TRBJ2-3; tentative D call: TRBD2 (7 bases). The V gene lost 0 bases and the J gene lost 2 bases, with 13 bases spanning the gap. This CDR3 comprises 16 residues. CDR1 and CDR2 from the germline V gene are SGHRS and YFSETQ. The CDR3 sequence: CASSLVGGAATDTQYF. CDR3 DNA sequence: TGCGCCAGCAGCTTGGTTGGGGGGGCCGCCACAGATACGCAGTATTTT.

The chain uses TRBV30 and TRBJ2-5; D remains ambiguous. The CDR3 has 12 residues. The ends were cut back, 0 bases at V and 3 bases at J, with 5 bases in the middle. Germline V gives CDR1 GTSNPN, CDR2 SVGIG (reference sequence). The CDR3 loop is CAWSVQKETQYF. CDR3 sequence (DNA): TGTGCCTGGAGTGTTCAGAAAGAGACCCAGTACTTC. The whole variable domain, filled in from reference TRBV30 and TRBJ2-5, reads SQTIHQWPATLVQPVGSPLSLECTVEGTSNPNLYWYRQAAGRGLQLLFYSVGIGQISSEVPQNLSASRPQDRQFILSSKKLLLSDSGFYLCAWSVQKETQYFGPGTRLLVL.